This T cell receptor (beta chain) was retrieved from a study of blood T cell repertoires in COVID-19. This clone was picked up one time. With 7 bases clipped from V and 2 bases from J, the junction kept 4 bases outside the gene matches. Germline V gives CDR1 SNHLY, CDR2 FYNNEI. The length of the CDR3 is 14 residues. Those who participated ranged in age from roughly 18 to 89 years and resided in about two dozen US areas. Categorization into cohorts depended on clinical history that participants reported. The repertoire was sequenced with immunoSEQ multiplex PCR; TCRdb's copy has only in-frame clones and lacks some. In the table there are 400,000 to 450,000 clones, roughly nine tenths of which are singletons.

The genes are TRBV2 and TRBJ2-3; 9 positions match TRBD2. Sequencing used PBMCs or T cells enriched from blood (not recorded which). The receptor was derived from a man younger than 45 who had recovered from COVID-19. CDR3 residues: CASKVAGVTDTQYF. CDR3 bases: TGTGCCAGCAAGGTAGCGGGAGTCACAGATACGCAGTATTTT.